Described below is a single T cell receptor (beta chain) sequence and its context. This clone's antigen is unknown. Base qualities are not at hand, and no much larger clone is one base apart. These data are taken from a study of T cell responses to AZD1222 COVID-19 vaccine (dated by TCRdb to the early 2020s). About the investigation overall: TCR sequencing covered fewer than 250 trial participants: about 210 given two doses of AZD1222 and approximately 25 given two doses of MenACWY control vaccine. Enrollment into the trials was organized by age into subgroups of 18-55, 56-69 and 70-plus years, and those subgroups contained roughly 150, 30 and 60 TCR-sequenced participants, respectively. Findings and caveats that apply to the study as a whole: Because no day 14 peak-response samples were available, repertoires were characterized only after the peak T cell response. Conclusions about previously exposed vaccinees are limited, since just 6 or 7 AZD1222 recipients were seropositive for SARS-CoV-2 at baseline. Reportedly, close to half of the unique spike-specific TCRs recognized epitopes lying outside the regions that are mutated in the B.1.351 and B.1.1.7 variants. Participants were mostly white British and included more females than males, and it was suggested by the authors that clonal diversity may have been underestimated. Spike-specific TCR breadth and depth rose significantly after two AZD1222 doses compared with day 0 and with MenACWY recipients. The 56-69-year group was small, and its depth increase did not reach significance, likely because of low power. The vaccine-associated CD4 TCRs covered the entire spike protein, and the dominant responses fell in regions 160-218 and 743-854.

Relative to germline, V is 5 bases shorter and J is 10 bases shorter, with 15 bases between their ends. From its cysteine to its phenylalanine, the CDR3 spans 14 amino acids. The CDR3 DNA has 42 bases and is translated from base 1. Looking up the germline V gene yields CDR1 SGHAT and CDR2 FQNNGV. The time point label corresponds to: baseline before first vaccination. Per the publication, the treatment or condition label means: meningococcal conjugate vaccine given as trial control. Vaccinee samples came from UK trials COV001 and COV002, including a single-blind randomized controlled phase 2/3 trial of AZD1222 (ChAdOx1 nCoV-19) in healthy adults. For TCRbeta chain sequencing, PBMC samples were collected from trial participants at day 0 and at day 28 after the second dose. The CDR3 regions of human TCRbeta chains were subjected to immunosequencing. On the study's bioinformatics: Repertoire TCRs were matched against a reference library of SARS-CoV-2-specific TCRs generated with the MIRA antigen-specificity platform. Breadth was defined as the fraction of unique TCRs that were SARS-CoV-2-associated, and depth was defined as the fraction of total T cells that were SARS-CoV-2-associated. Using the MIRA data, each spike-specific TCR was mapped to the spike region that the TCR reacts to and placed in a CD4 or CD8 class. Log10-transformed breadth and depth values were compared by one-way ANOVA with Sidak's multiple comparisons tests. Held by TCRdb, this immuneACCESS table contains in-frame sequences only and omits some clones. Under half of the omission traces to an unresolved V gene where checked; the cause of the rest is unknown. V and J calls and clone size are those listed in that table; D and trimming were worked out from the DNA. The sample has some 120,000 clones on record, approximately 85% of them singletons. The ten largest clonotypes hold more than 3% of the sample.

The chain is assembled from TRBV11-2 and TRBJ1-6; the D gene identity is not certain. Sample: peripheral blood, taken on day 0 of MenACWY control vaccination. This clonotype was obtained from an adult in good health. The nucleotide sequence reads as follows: TGTGCCAGCAGCCCCCGGAGGGCTGGGTCACCCCTCCACTTT. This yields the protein CASSPRRAGSPLHF.